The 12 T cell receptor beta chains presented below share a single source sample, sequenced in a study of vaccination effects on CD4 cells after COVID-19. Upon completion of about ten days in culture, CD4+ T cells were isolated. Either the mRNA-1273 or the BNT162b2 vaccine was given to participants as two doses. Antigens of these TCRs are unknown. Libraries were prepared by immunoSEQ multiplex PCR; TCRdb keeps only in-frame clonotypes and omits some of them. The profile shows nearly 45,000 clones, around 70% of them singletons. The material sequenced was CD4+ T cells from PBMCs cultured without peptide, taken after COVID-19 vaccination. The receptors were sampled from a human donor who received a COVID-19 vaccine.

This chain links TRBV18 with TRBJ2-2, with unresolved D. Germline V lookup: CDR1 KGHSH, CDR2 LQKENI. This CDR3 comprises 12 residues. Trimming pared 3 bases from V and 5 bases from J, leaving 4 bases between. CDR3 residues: CASSPRTGELFF. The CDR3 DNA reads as TGTGCCAGCTCACCTCGGACCGGGGAGCTGTTTTTT.

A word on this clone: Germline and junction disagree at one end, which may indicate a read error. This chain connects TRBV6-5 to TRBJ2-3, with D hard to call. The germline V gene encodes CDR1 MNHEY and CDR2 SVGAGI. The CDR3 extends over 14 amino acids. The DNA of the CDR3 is TGTGCCAGCCGCCCAAAACCCGACTCAGAAACGCAGTATTTT. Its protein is CASRPKPDSETQYF.

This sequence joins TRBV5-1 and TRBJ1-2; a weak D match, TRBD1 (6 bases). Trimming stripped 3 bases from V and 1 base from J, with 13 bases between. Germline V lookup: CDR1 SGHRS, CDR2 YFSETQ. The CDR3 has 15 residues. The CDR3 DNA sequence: TGCGCCAGCAGCTCTAGCGGGACACTTAACTATGGCTACACCTTC. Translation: CASSSSGTLNYGYTF.

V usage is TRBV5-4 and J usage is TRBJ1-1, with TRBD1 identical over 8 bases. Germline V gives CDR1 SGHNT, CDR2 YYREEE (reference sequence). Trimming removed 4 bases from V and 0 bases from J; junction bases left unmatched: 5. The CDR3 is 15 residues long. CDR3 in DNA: TGTGCCAGCAGCAGACGGGACAGGCTGAACACTGAAGCTTTCTTT. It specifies CASSRRDRLNTEAFF.

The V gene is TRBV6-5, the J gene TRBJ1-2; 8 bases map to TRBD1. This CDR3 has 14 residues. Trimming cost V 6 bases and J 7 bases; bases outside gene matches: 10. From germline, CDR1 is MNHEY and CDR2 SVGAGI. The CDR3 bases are TGTGCCAGCAGACTGGACAGGGCCTCTCGTGGCTACACCTTC. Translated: CASRLDRASRGYTF.

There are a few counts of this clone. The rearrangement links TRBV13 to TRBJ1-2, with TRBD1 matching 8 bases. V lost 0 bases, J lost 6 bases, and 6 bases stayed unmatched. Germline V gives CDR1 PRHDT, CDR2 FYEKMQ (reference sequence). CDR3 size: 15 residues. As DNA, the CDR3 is TGTGCCAGCAGCTTAGGGCCGTCAGGGGGCGATGGCTACACCTTC. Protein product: CASSLGPSGGDGYTF.

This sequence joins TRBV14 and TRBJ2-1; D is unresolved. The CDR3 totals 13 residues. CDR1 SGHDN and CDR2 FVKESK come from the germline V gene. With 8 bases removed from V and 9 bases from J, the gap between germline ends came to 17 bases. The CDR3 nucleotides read TGTGCCAGCTCCCCGTCGGAATGGGGTGAGCAGTTCTTC. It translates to CASSPSEWGEQFF.

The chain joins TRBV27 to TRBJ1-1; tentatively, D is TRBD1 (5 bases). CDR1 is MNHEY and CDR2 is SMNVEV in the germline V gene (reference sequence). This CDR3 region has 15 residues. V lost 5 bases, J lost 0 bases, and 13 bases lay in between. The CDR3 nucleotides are TGTGCCAGCAGTCGCCTCGGGACCTTGAACACTGAAGCTTTCTTT. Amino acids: CASSRLGTLNTEAFF.

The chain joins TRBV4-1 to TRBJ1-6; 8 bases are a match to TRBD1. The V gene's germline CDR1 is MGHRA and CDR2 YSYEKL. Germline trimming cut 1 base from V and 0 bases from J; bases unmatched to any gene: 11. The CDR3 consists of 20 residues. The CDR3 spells CASSQGGASTGASYNSPLHF. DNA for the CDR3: TGCGCCAGCAGCCAAGGGGGTGCCTCGACAGGGGCCTCCTATAATTCACCCCTCCACTTT.

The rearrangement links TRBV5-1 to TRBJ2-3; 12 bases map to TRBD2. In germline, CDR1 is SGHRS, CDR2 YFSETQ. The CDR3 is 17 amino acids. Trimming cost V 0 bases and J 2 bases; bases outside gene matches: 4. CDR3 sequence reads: CASSLALAGGVTDTQYF. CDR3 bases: TGCGCCAGCAGCTTGGCGCTAGCGGGGGGGGTCACAGATACGCAGTATTTT.

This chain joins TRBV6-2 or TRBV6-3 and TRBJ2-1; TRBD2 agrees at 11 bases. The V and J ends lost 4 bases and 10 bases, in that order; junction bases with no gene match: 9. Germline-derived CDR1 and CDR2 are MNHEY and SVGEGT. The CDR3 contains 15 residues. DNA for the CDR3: TGTGCCAGCAGTTTGGTGTTAGCGGGGGGGGACGAGCAGTTCTTC. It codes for CASSLVLAGGDEQFF.

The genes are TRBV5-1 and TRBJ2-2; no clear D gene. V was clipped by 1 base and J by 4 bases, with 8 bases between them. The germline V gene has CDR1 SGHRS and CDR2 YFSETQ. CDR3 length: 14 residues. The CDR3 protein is CASSLSQPTGELFF. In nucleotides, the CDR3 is TGCGCCAGCAGCTTGTCACAGCCCACCGGGGAGCTGTTTTTT.